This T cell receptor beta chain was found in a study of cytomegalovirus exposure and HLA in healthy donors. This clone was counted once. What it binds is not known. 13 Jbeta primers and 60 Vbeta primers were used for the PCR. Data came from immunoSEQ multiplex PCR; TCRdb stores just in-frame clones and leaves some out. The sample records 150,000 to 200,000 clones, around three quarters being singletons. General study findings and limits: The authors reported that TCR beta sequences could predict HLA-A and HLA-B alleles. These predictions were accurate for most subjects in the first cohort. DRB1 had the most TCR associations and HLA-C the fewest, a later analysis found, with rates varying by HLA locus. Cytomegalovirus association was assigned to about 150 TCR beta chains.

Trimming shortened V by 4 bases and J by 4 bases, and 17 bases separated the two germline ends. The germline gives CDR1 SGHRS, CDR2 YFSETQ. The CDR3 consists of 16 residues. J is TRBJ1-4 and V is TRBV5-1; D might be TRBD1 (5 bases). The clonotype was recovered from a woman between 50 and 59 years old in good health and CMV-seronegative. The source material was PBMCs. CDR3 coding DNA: TGCGCCAGCAGCCCAGCAGGGTCCAGGTATAATGAAAAACTGTTTTTT. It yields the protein CASSPAGSRYNEKLFF.